The clone carrying this T cell receptor beta chain has a single count. These data are taken from a study of cytomegalovirus exposure and HLA in healthy donors. At the level of the study: Around 83% of around 390 genotyped donors fell in the Caucasian-associated ancestry cluster.

The germline V gene encodes CDR1 SGHTA and CDR2 FQGNSA. Between the trimmed V and J ends, which lost 0 bases and 0 bases, there was a span of 6 bases. This CDR3 is built from 15 residues. The PCR had 60 Vbeta and 13 Jbeta primers. TCRdb keeps only in-frame clones here, not all; method: immunoSEQ multiplex PCR. The data show approximately 150,000 clones, roughly 77% seen once. The sequence was collected from a male donor in good health and CMV-seronegative. Sequenced input: PBMCs. The V gene is TRBV7-2, the J gene TRBJ1-5; D uncertain. In nucleotides, the CDR3 is TGTGCCAGCAGCTTAGCGGCCACTAGCAATCAGCCCCAGCATTTT. It is translated as CASSLAATSNQPQHF.